Each of the 17 T cell receptor beta chains below was sequenced from the same sample in a study of cytomegalovirus exposure and HLA in healthy donors. The PCR was carried out with 60 Vbeta primers and 13 Jbeta primers. Assay: immunoSEQ multiplex PCR; the TCRdb copy retains only in-frame clones and omits some. The top ten hold 2% to 2.5% of the sample, which has more than 130,000 clones, around 77% seen once. Sequenced material: PBMCs. All receptors come from a man aged 25 to 40 in good health and CMV-seronegative.

The J gene is TRBJ1-5, the V gene TRBV7-9, with a tentative D call TRBD1 (6 bases). The length of the CDR3 is 16 residues. Deletions cut 4 bases from V and 2 bases from J, with 15 bases between. In germline, CDR1 is SEHNR, CDR2 FQNEAQ (reference sequence). The CDR3 spells CASSSTGISGNQPQHF. The CDR3 region has the DNA TGTGCCAGCAGCTCAACAGGGATTTCGGGCAATCAGCCCCAGCATTTT.

This clone was seen once. The rearrangement uses TRBV30 and TRBJ2-2; TRBD2 matches at 11 bases. J gave up 5 bases and V 3 bases, and 8 bases lay outside the gene matches. Germline V gene data show CDR1 as GTSNPN and CDR2 as SVGIG (reference sequence). The CDR3 totals 16 residues. This chain's CDR3 is CAWSVSGRAKTGELFF. CDR3 nucleotide sequence: TGTGCCTGGAGCGTTAGCGGGAGGGCCAAGACCGGGGAGCTGTTTTTT.

The chain joins TRBV28 to TRBJ2-5; possible D gene TRBD2, 6 bases. Germline CDR1 and CDR2: MDHEN and SYDVKM. Trimming shortened V by 5 bases and J by 5 bases, and 18 bases separated the two germline ends. This CDR3 contains 15 residues. CDR3: CASSPSGGKRETQYF. The CDR3 DNA is TGTGCCAGCAGTCCGTCCGGGGGAAAGAGGGAGACCCAGTACTTC. Full variable domain (missing parts from reference TRBV28 and TRBJ2-5): DVKVTQSSRYLVKRTGEKVFLECVQDMDHENMFWYRQDPGLGLRLIYFSYDVKMKEKGDIPEGYSVSREKKERFSLILESASTNQTSMYLCASSPSGGKRETQYFGPGTRLLVL.

The chain combines TRBV5-4 with TRBJ2-5; a weak D match, TRBD1 (5 bases). The CDR3 has 13 residues. Germline V lookup: CDR1 SGHNT, CDR2 YYREEE (reference sequence). CDR3 DNA sequence: TGTGTCTCTACGCAGGGCCCTCAAGAGACCCAGTACTTC. This codes for CVSTQGPQETQYF. The full variable domain, its missing parts supplied by reference TRBV5-4 and TRBJ2-5, is ETGVTQSPTHLIKTRGQQVTLRCSSQSGHNTVSWYQQALGQGPQFIFQYYREEENGRGNFPPRFSGLQFPNYSSELNVNALELDDSALYLCVSTQGPQETQYFGPGTRLLVL.

The V gene is TRBV9, the J gene TRBJ2-3; D is perhaps TRBD1 (5 bases). The germline V gene encodes CDR1 SGDLS and CDR2 YYNGEE. Trimming removed 2 bases at V and 6 bases at J, with 13 bases between. This CDR3 region has 14 residues. CDR3 region: CASSVPYSGDTQYF. For the CDR3, the DNA is TGTGCCAGCAGCGTCCCTTATTCAGGGGATACGCAGTATTTT.

The chain recombines TRBV5-8 with TRBJ1-2, with TRBD1 identical over 8 bases. Germline assignment: CDR1 SGHTS and CDR2 YDEGEE. This CDR3 has 14 amino acids. With V trimmed by 3 bases and J by 2 bases, 3 bases remained unmatched. The CDR3 spells CASSSRTGNYGYTF. In nucleotides, the CDR3 is TGTGCCAGCAGCTCGAGGACAGGGAACTATGGCTACACCTTC.

The chain couples TRBV6-1 to TRBJ1-1; a weak D match, TRBD1 (5 bases). Germline V gene sequence: CDR1 MNHNS, CDR2 SASEGT. The CDR3 extends over 14 amino acids. V was clipped by 2 bases and J by 5 bases, with 12 bases between them. For the CDR3, the DNA is TGTGCCAGCAGTGAAAGTACAGGCTGGACTGAAGCTTTCTTT. This translates into CASSESTGWTEAFF.

The gene calls are TRBV5-4 and TRBJ2-7, with TRBD1 matching 8 bases. With V trimmed by 1 base and J by 5 bases, 8 bases remained unmatched. Germline V lookup: CDR1 SGHNT, CDR2 YYREEE (reference sequence). The CDR3 totals 15 residues. The DNA of the CDR3 is TGTGCCAGCAGCTTGATTGGAAACAGGGGGGACGAGCAGTACTTC. Translation: CASSLIGNRGDEQYF.

The rearrangement joins TRBV5-6 to TRBJ2-1; TRBD2 is a possible D gene (5 bases). From germline, CDR1 is SGHDT and CDR2 YYEEEE. The CDR3 consists of 15 residues. V lost 2 bases to trimming and J lost 2 bases, with 11 bases between them. CDR3 sequence: CASSLTGWAYNEQFF. In DNA, the CDR3 is TGTGCCAGCAGCTTAACGGGATGGGCCTACAATGAGCAGTTCTTC.

The chain employs TRBV10-3 and TRBJ1-2; 10 nucleotides align to TRBD1. J lost 3 bases, V lost 7 bases, and 8 bases had no gene match. CDR3 size: 15 residues. Germline V gives CDR1 ENHRY, CDR2 SYGVKD. This chain's CDR3 is CAITKMTGGYYGYTF. The CDR3 bases are TGTGCCATCACTAAGATGACAGGGGGCTACTATGGCTACACCTTC.

The genes are TRBV29-1 and TRBJ2-1; 14 nucleotides line up with TRBD2. In germline, CDR1 is SQVTM, CDR2 ANQGSEA. This CDR3 comprises 15 residues. After removal of 6 bases from V and 6 bases from J, the junction contained 7 bases not matched to a gene. In DNA form, the CDR3 reads TGCAGCGTCTCCCGGACTAGCGGGGGGTTCAATGAGCAGTTCTTC. This sequence encodes CSVSRTSGGFNEQFF.

This clone was seen only once. This rearrangement joins TRBV19 to TRBJ1-2, with D possibly being TRBD1 (5 bases). Per the germline V gene, CDR1 is LNHDA and CDR2 is SQIVND (reference sequence). The CDR3 contains 15 residues. Trimming removed 2 bases at V and 7 bases at J, with 17 bases between. CDR3 DNA: TGTGCCAGTAGTATAATCTCCCCGACAGTTGGTGGCTACACCTTC. Residues: CASSIISPTVGGYTF.

The V and J genes are TRBV12-5 and TRBJ1-1, with 7 bases identical to TRBD1. CDR3 size: 16 residues. CDR1 and CDR2 from the germline V gene are LGHNT and FRNRAP. J gave up 4 bases and V 4 bases, and 12 bases lay outside the gene matches. CDR3 nucleotides: TGTGCTAGTGGTTCACGGCTAGGGGGCGCGGGCACTGAAGCTTTCTTT. Translating gives CASGSRLGGAGTEAFF.

This chain connects TRBV7-9 to TRBJ1-6, with D maybe TRBD1 (5 bases). Trimming left V 5 bases short and J 8 bases short, with 10 bases between. Germline loops: CDR1 SEHNR, CDR2 FQNEAQ (reference sequence). The CDR3 is 13 amino acids. The DNA for the CDR3 is TGTGCCAGCAGCGCCACAGGTGATTCACCCCTCCACTTT. It specifies CASSATGDSPLHF. Combining the CDR3 with reference TRBV7-9 and TRBJ1-6 gives the whole variable domain DTGVSQNPRHKITKRGQNVTFRCDPISEHNRLYWYRQTLGQGPEFLTYFQNEAQLEKSRLLSDRFSAERPKGSFSTLEIQRTEQGDSAMYLCASSATGDSPLHFGNGTRLTVT.

The chain couples TRBV2 to TRBJ1-2, with TRBD1 matching over 7 bases. Germline V lookup: CDR1 SNHLY, CDR2 FYNNEI. CDR3 length: 14 amino acids. J lost 0 bases, V lost 6 bases, and 4 bases had no gene match. CDR3 amino acids: CASRMTGTNYGYTF. CDR3 in DNA: TGTGCCAGCAGGATGACAGGGACTAACTATGGCTACACCTTC.

This CDR3 reads CASSLNKETADEKLFF. The CDR3 nucleotides are TGTGCCAGCTCACTAAATAAGGAAACGGCGGATGAAAAACTGTTTTTT. The chain employs TRBV18 and TRBJ1-4; D gene ambiguous. Trimming cost V 4 bases and J 6 bases, with 18 bases left between them. This CDR3 is 16 amino acids long. Germline lookup yields CDR1 KGHSH and CDR2 LQKENI.

This rearrangement joins TRBV4-2 to TRBJ1-2, with no clear D. The V gene's germline CDR1 is LGHNA and CDR2 YNFKEQ. Trimming took 1 base from V and 4 from J, leaving 19 bases between them. This CDR3 is 17 amino acids long. This CDR3 is CASSQASSPGAFYGYTF. The DNA for the CDR3 is TGTGCCAGCAGCCAAGCCTCGTCGCCAGGCGCATTCTATGGCTACACCTTC.